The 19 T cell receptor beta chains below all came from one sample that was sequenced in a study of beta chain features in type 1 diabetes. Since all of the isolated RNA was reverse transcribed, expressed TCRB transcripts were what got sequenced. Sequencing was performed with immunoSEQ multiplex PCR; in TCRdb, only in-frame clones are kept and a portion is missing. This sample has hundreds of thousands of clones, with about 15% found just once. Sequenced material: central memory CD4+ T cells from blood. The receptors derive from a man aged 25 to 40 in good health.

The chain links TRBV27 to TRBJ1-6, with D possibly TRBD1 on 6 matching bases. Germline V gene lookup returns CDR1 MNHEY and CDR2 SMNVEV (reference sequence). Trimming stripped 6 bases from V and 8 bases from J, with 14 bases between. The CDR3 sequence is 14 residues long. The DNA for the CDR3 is TGTGCCAGCAGCCCCGGGGGGGCGTATTCACCCCTCCACTTT. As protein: CASSPGGAYSPLHF.

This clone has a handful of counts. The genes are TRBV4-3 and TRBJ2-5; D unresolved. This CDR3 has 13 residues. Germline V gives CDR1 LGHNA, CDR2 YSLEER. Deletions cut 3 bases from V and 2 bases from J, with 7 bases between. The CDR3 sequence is CASSQRSQETQYF. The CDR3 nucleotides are TGCGCCAGCAGCCAGAGGTCACAAGAGACCCAGTACTTC.

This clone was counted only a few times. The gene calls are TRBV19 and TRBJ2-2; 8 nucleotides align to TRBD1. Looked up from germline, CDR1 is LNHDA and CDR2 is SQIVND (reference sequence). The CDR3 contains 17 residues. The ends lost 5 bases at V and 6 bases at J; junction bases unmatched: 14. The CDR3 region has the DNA TGTGCCAGTAGTGGCCGGGGGACAGGTCTTAGATCCGGGGAGCTGTTTTTT. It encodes CASSGRGTGLRSGELFF.

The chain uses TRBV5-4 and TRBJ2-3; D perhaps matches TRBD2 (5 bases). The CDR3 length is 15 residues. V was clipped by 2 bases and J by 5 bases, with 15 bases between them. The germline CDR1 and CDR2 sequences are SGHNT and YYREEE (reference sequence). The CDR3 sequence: CASSFGSVQGDTQYF. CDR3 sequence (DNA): TGTGCCAGCAGCTTCGGTAGCGTTCAAGGAGATACGCAGTATTTT.

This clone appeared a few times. CDR3 in amino acids: CASSGHSTNYGYTF. The CDR3 nucleotides read TGTGCCAGCAGTGGCCACAGTACTAACTATGGCTACACCTTC. The chain recombines TRBV28 with TRBJ1-2; D ambiguous. Germline V gene lookup returns CDR1 MDHEN and CDR2 SYDVKM. This CDR3 contains 14 residues. V lost 5 bases, J lost 0 bases, and 10 bases lay in between.

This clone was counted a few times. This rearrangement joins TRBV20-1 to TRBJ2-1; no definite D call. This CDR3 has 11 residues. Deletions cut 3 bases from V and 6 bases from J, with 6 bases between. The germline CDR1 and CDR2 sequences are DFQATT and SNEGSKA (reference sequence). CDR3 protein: CSASVSNEQFF. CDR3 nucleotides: TGCAGTGCTAGCGTCTCCAATGAGCAGTTCTTC.

This chain's CDR3 is CASSVGGVGNTIYF. The CDR3 nucleotides are TGTGCCAGCAGCGTAGGAGGGGTTGGAAACACCATATATTTT. The chain joins TRBV9 to TRBJ1-3; a possible D gene is TRBD1 (5 bases). The length of the CDR3 is 14 residues. The V and J ends lost 0 bases and 3 bases respectively, with 7 bases between them. Germline V gene data show CDR1 as SGDLS and CDR2 as YYNGEE.

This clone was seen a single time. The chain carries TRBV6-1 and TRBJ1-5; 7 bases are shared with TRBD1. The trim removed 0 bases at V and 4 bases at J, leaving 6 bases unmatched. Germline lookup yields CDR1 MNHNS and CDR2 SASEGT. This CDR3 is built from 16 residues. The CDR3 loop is CASSEAARQGNQPQHF. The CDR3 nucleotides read TGTGCCAGCAGTGAAGCAGCCAGACAGGGTAATCAGCCCCAGCATTTT.

CDR3 residues: CASSFGRGGPNTGELFF. Written as DNA, the CDR3 is TGTGCCAGCAGCTTTGGTAGAGGGGGCCCGAACACCGGGGAGCTGTTTTTT. The V gene is TRBV11-2, the J gene TRBJ2-2, with 7 bases matching TRBD1. Looked up from germline, CDR1 is SGHAT and CDR2 is FQNNGV. The V and J ends lost 3 bases and 0 bases, in that order; junction bases with no gene match: 7. This CDR3 contains 17 residues.

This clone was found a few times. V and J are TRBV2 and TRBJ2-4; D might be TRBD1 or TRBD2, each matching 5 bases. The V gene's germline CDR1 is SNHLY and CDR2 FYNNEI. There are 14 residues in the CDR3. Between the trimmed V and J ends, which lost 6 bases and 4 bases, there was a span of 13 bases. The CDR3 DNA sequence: TGTGCCAGCAGCTTCGGGGCGACGAAAAACATTCAGTACTTC. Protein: CASSFGATKNIQYF.

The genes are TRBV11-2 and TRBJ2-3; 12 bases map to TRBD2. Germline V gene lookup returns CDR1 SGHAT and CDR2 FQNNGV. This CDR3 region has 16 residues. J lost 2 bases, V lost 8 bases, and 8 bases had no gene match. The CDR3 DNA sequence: TGTGCCAGCCTCCTAGCGGGGGGGATTAACACAGATACGCAGTATTTT. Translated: CASLLAGGINTDTQYF.

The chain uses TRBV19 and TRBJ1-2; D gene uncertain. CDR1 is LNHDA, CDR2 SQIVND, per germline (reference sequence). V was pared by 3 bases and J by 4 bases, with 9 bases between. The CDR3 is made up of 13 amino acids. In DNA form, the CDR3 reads TGTGCCAGTAGTATTCGGGTTCTCTATGGCTACACCTTC. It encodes CASSIRVLYGYTF.

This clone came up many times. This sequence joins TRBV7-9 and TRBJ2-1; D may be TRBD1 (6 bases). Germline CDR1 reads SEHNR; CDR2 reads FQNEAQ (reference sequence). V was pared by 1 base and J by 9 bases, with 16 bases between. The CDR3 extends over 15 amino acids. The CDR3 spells CASSLDGTPASEQFF. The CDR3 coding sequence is TGTGCCAGCAGCTTAGATGGGACACCGGCCAGTGAGCAGTTCTTC.

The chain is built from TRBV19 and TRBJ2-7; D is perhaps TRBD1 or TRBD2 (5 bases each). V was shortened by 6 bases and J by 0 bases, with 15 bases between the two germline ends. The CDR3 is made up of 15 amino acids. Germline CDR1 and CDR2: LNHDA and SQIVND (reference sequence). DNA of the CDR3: TGTGCCAGTAGCGTCGGGGCGGGTGGCTCCTACGAGCAGTACGTC. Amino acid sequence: CASSVGAGGSYEQYV.

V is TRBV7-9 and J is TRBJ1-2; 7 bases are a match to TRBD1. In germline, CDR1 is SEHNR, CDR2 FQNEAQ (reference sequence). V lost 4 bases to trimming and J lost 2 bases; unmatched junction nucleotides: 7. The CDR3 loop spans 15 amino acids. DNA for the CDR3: TGTGCCAGCAGCTCAGACAGGGCCCCAAACTATGGCTACACCTTC. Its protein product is CASSSDRAPNYGYTF.

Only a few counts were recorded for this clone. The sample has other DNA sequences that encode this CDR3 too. The CDR3 spells CASSLVGSPLHF. In DNA form, the CDR3 reads TGTGCCAGCAGCTTAGTTGGGTCACCCCTCCACTTT. This chain uses TRBV7-2 with TRBJ1-6; no definite D call. The CDR3 spans 12 residues. Germline V lookup: CDR1 SGHTA, CDR2 FQGNSA. V lost 1 base and J 10 bases, leaving 5 bases between the germline ends.

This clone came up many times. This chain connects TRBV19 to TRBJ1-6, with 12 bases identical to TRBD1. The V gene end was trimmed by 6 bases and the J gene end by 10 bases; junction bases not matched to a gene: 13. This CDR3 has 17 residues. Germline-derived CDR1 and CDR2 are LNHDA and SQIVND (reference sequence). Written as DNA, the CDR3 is TGTGCCAGTAGCCCCTTAGTCGGGACAGGGGGCAAATCACCCCTCCACTTT. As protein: CASSPLVGTGGKSPLHF.

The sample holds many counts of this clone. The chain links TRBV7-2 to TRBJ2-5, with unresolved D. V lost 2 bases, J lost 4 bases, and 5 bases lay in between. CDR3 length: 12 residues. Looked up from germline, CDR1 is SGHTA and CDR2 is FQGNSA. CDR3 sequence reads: CASSLRLETQYF. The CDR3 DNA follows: TGTGCCAGCAGCTTAAGGCTAGAGACCCAGTACTTC.

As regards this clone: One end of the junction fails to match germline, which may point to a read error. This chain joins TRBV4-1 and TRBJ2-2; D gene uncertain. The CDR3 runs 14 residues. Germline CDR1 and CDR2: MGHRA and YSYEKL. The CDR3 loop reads CASSQEELSGELFF. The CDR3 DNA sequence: TGTGCCAGCAGCCAAGAGGAGCTTTCCGGGGAGCTGTTTTTT.